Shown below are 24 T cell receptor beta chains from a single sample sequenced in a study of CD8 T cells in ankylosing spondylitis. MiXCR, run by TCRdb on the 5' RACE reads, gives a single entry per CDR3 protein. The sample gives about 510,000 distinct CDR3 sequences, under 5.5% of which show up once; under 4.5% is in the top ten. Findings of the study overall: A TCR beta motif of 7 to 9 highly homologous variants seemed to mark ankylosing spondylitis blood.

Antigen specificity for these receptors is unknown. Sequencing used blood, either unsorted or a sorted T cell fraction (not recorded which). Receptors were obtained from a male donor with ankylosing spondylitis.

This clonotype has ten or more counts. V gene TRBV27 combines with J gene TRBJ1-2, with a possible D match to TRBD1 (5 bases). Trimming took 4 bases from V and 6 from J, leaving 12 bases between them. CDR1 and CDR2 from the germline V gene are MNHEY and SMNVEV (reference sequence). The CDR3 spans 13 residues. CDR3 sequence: CASSSAGENGYTF. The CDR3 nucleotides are TGTGCCAGCAGTTCCGCGGGGGAGAATGGCTACACCTTC.

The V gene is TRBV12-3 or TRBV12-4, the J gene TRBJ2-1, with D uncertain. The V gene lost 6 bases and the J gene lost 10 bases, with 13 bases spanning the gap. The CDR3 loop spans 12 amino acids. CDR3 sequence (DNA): TGTGCCAGCAGCCGAGTAGGGTTGGAGCAGTTCTTC. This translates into CASSRVGLEQFF.

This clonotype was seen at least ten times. The CDR3 protein is CSVWSEVNTEAFF. The DNA for the CDR3 is TGCAGCGTTTGGTCGGAAGTGAACACTGAAGCTTTCTTT. The chain uses TRBV29-1 and TRBJ1-1; D gene uncertain. The V gene lost 5 bases and the J gene lost 0 bases, with 10 bases spanning the gap. This CDR3 region has 13 residues. Germline V gives CDR1 SQVTM, CDR2 ANQGSEA.

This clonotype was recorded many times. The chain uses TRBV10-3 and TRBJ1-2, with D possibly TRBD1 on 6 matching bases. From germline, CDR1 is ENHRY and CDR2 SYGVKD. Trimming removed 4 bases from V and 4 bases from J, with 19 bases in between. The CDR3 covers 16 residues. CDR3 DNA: TGTGCCATCAGTGGTCATCGAGGGGGTGGAACCTATGGCTACACCTTC. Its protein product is CAISGHRGGGTYGYTF.

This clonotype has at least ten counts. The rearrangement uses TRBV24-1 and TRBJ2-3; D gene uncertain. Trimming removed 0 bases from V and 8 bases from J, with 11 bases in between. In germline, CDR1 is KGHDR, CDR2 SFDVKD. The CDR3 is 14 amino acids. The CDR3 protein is CATSDLPPHGTQYF. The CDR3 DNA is TGTGCCACCAGTGATTTGCCCCCCCACGGTACGCAGTATTTT.

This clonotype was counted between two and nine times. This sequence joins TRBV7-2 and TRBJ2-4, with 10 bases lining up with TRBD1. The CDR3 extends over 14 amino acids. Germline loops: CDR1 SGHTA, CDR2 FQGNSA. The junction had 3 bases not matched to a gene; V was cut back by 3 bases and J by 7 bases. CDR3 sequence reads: CASSLTGGLNIQYF. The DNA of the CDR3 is TGTGCCAGCAGCTTGACAGGGGGCTTGAACATTCAGTACTTC.

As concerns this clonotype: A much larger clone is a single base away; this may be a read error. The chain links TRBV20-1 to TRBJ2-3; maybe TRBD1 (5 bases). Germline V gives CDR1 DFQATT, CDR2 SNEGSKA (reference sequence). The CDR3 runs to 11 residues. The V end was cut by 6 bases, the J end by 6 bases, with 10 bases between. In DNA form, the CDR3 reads TGCAGTGCCTTCAGGGCGGATACGCAGTATTTT. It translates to CSAFRADTQYF.

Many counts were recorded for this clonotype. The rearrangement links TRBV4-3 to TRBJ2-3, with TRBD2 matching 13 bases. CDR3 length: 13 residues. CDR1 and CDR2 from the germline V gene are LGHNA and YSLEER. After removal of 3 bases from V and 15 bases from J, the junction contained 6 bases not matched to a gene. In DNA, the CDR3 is TGCGCCAGCAGCCAGGGGACTAGCGGGATATTATATTTT. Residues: CASSQGTSGILYF.

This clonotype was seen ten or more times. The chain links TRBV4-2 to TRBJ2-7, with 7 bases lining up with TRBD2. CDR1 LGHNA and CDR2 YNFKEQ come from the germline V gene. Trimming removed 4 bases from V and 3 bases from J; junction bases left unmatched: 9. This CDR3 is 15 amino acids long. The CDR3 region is CASSPRELSGYEQYF. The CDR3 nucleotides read TGTGCCAGCAGCCCGCGGGAGCTTTCTGGCTACGAGCAGTACTTC.

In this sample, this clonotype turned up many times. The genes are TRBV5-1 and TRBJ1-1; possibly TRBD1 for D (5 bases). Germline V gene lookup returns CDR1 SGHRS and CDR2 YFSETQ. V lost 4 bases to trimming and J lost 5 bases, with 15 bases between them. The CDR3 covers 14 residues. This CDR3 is CASSPPRGGTEAFF. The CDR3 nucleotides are TGCGCCAGCAGCCCGCCCCGGGGGGGGACTGAAGCTTTCTTT.

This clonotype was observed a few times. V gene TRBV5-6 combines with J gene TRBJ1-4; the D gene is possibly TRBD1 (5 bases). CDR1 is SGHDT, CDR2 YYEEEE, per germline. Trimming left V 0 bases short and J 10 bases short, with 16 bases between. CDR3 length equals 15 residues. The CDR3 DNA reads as TGTGCCAGCAGCTTGGAGGCAGGGAGGCGTGGAAAACTGTTTTTT. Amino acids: CASSLEAGRRGKLFF. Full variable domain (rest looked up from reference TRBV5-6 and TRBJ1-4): DAGVTQSPTHLIKTRGQQVTLRCSPKSGHDTVSWYQQALGQGPQFIFQYYEEEERQRGNFPDRFSGHQFPNYSSELNVNALLLGDSALYLCASSLEAGRRGKLFFGSGTQLSVL.

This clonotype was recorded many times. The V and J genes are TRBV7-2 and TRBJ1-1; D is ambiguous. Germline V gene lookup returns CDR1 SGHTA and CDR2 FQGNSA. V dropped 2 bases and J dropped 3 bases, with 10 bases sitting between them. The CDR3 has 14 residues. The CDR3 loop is CASSLTWIDTEAFF. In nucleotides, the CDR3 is TGTGCCAGCAGCTTAACATGGATTGACACTGAAGCTTTCTTT.

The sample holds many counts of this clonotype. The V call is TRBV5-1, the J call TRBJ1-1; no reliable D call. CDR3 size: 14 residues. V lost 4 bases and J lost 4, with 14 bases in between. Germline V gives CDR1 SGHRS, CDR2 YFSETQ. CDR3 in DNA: TGCGCCAGCAGCGAAAACGTGGGTGGCACTGAAGCTTTCTTT. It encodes CASSENVGGTEAFF.

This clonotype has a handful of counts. In DNA, the CDR3 is TGTGCCAGCAGCGAAAGACAGGTCGGGGGGACCCAGTACTTC. Translation: CASSERQVGGTQYF. The chain combines TRBV7-9 with TRBJ2-5, with D tentatively TRBD1 or TRBD2 (6 bases each). Germline V CDR1 and CDR2: SEHNR, FQNEAQ (reference sequence). Trimming took 5 bases from V and 7 from J, leaving 17 bases between them. The length of the CDR3 is 14 residues.

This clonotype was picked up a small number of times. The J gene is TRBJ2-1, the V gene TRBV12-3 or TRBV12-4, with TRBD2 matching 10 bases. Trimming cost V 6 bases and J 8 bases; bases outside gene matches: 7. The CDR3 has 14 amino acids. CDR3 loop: CASSLSGRSDEQFF. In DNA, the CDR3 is TGTGCCAGCAGCCTTAGCGGGAGGTCAGATGAGCAGTTCTTC.

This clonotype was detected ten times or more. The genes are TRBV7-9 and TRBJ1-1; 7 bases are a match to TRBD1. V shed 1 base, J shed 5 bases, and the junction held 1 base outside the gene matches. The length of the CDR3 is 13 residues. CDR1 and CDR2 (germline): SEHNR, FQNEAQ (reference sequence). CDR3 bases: TGTGCCAGCAGCTTAGAGGGACAGACTGAAGCTTTCTTT. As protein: CASSLEGQTEAFF. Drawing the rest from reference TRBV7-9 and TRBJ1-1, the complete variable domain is DTGVSQNPRHKITKRGQNVTFRCDPISEHNRLYWYRQTLGQGPEFLTYFQNEAQLEKSRLLSDRFSAERPKGSFSTLEIQRTEQGDSAMYLCASSLEGQTEAFFGQGTRLTVV.

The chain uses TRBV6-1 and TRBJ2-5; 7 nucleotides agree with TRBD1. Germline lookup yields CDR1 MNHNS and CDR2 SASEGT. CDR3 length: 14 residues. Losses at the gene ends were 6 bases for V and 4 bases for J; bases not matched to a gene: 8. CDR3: CASRPDRVGETQYF. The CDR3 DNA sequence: TGTGCCAGCAGGCCCGACAGGGTTGGAGAGACCCAGTACTTC.

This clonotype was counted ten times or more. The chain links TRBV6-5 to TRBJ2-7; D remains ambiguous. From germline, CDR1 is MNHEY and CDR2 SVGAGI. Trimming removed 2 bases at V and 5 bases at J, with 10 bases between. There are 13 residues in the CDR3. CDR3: CASSYTRAHEQYF. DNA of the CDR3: TGTGCCAGCAGTTACACTCGGGCCCACGAGCAGTACTTC.

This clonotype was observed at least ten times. The CDR3 here is CASSLDRPEHNEQFF. In DNA form, the CDR3 reads TGTGCCAGCAGCCTTGACAGGCCCGAGCACAATGAGCAGTTCTTC. The V gene is TRBV28, the J gene TRBJ2-1; perhaps TRBD1 as D (6 bases). The germline V and J ends were trimmed by 6 bases and 5 bases, with 17 bases remaining between them. This CDR3 has 15 residues. The germline V gene has CDR1 MDHEN and CDR2 SYDVKM.

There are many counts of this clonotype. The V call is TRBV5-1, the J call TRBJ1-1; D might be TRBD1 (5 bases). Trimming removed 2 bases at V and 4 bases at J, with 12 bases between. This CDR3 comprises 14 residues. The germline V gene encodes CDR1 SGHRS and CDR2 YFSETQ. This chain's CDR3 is CASSFGYGGTEAFF. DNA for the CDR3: TGCGCCAGCAGCTTTGGCTACGGGGGCACTGAAGCTTTCTTT.

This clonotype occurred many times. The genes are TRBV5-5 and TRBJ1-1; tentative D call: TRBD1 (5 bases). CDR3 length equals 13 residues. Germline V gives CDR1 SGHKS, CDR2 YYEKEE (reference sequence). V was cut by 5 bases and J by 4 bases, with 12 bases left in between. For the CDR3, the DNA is TGTGCCAGCAGACTGGTGCAGGGCACTGAAGCTTTCTTT. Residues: CASRLVQGTEAFF.

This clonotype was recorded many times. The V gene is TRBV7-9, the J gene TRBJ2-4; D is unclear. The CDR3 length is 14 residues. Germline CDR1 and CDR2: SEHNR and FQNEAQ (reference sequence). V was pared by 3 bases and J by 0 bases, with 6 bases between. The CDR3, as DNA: TGTGCCAGCAGCTTTCTAGTAGCCAAAAACATTCAGTACTTC. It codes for CASSFLVAKNIQYF.

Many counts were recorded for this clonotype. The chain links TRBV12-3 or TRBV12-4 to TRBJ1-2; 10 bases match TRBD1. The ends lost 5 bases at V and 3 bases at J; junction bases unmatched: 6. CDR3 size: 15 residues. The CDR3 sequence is CASSPRTGGDYGYTF. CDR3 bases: TGTGCCAGCAGTCCAAGGACAGGGGGTGACTATGGCTACACCTTC.

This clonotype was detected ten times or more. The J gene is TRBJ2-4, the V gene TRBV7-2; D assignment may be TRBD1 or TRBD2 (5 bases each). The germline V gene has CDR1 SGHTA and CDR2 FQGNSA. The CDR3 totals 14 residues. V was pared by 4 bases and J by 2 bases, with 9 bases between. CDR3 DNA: TGTGCCAGCAGCTCGTGGGGGACCAAAAACATTCAGTACTTC. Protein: CASSSWGTKNIQYF.